A selection of T cell receptor beta chains follows, all from one sample in a study of response to subunit inactivated influenza vaccine. Using its own MiXCR run on the RT-PCR reads, TCRdb lists one record per CDR3 protein. This sample yields about half a million distinct CDR3 sequences, of which approximately 9.9% are seen a single time; 12% belongs to the top ten. The sample consisted of PBMCs from blood, taken roughly 46 days after vaccination. The receptors here all came from a man between 50 and 59 years old who received an inactivated influenza vaccine. Both conserved end residues are part of each CDR3. D genes are given only for firm matches. Only some rows state a clone size, as once, few, many or a class for expanded clones.

V	J	size	D	CDR3	DNA
TRBV4-3	TRBJ2-5	NA	NA	CASSQVRGGEETQYF	TGCGCCAGCAGCCAAGTGAGAGGCGGGGAAGAGACCCAGTACTTC
TRBV5-1	TRBJ2-3	many	TRBD1	CASSWDRGDTQYF	TGCGCCAGCAGTTGGGACAGGGGAGATACGCAGTATTTT
TRBV12-3/TRBV12-4	TRBJ1-1	many	NA	CASSWDTRKAFF	TGTGCCAGCAGCTGGGACACCCGAAAAGCTTTCTTT
TRBV10-3	TRBJ2-7	few	TRBD2	CAISAGTSGSYEQYF	TGTGCCATCAGCGCCGGGACTAGCGGCTCCTACGAGCAGTACTTC
TRBV2	TRBJ2-1	few	NA	CASRPDSAKQFF	TGTGCCAGCAGGCCTGACTCGGCCAAGCAGTTCTTC
TRBV5-5	TRBJ2-7	NA	NA	CASSLGAGISNYEQYF	TGTGCCAGCAGCTTGGGTGCCGGGATCTCTAACTACGAGCAGTACTTC
TRBV3-1	TRBJ1-1	NA	NA	CASSQDTSMNTEAFF	TGTGCCAGCAGCCAAGATACCAGTATGAACACTGAAGCTTTCTTT
TRBV20-1	TRBJ1-6	NA	NA	CSARRQDSSPYNSPLHF	TGCAGTGCTAGACGGCAGGATTCGTCCCCCTATAATTCACCCCTCCACTTT
TRBV12-3/TRBV12-4	TRBJ2-3	many	TRBD2	CASSLSGGNTDTQYF	TGTGCCAGCAGTCTTAGCGGGGGGAACACAGATACGCAGTATTTT
TRBV4-3	TRBJ1-5	few	NA	CASSQERVGAWGGNQPQHF	TGCGCCAGCAGCCAAGAGAGGGTCGGGGCCTGGGGGGGCAATCAGCCCCAGCATTTT
TRBV4-2	TRBJ2-1	few	TRBD2	CASSQGEAGTGEQFF	TGTGCCAGCAGCCAAGGGGAAGCGGGGACCGGTGAGCAGTTCTTC
TRBV4-2	TRBJ2-7	many	NA	CASSQEGLGAAEQYF	TGTGCCAGCAGCCAAGAAGGGTTGGGAGCGGCCGAGCAGTACTTC
TRBV5-1	TRBJ1-1	many	NA	CASSLGSTEAFF	TGCGCCAGCAGCCTCGGGAGCACTGAAGCTTTCTTT
TRBV20-1	TRBJ2-7	once	NA	CSASSFAGSTYEQYF	TGCAGTGCTAGTAGTTTCGCAGGGTCGACCTACGAGCAGTACTTC
TRBV7-9	TRBJ2-3	many	TRBD1	CASSSAGGDTQYF	TGTGCCAGCAGCTCAGCAGGGGGAGATACGCAGTATTTT
TRBV6-1	TRBJ2-2	few	NA	CASSRRQAAGELFF	TGTGCCAGCAGCCGCAGACAGGCGGCCGGGGAGCTGTTTTTT
TRBV10-3	TRBJ2-1	many	TRBD2	CAISDLGWGGEQFF	TGTGCCATCAGTGACCTGGGATGGGGGGGTGAGCAGTTCTTC
TRBV20-1	TRBJ2-5	NA	TRBD2	CGGLAEETQYF	TGCGGGGGACTAGCGGAAGAGACCCAGTACTTC
TRBV7-9	TRBJ1-5	few	NA	CASSPARGSPQHF	TGTGCCAGCAGCCCCGCCCGGGGATCGCCCCAGCATTTT
TRBV11-2	TRBJ1-1	NA	NA	CASSLVPGLGTEAFF	TGTGCCAGCAGCTTAGTCCCGGGCCTGGGGACTGAAGCTTTCTTT
TRBV6-1	TRBJ2-7	many	TRBD1	CASSRRGPYEQYF	TGTGCCAGCAGCCGCAGGGGGCCCTACGAGCAGTACTTC
TRBV6-6	TRBJ1-1	few	TRBD1	CASSYGTAPEAFF	TGTGCCAGCAGTTACGGGACAGCTCCTGAAGCTTTCTTT
TRBV20-1	TRBJ1-2	many	NA	CSPPGLGGYTF	TGCAGTCCCCCCGGCCTGGGTGGCTACACCTTC
TRBV5-1	TRBJ2-3	many	NA	CASSLDPPISTDTQYF	TGCGCCAGCAGCTTGGATCCCCCAATCAGCACAGATACGCAGTATTTT
TRBV7-2	TRBJ2-2	many	NA	CASSPATGELFF	TGTGCCAGCAGCCCCGCCACCGGGGAGCTGTTTTTT
TRBV27	TRBJ2-2	NA	TRBD1	CASRPTGGTGELFF	TGTGCCAGCAGGCCCACAGGGGGCACCGGGGAGCTGTTTTTT
TRBV18	TRBJ2-7	few	TRBD1	CASSPRWDSPGEQYF	TGTGCCAGCTCACCACGATGGGACAGCCCCGGGGAGCAGTACTTC
TRBV5-1	TRBJ1-2	few	NA	CASSFEGPLSNYGYTF	TGCGCCAGCAGCTTCGAGGGGCCCCTTTCTAACTATGGCTACACCTTC
TRBV6-5	TRBJ1-2	many	NA	CASSYSTEDGNYGYTF	TGTGCCAGCAGTTACTCGACCGAAGACGGAAACTATGGCTACACCTTC